The next 25 T cell receptor beta chains were all read from a single sample in a study of control samples from healthy donors and cancer patients. Profiling relied on immunoSEQ multiplex PCR, and the TCRdb table lists in-frame clones only, not all of them. The sample includes approximately 130,000 clones, around 87% of them seen just once. The specimen was blood. The receptors were gathered from a man aged 35 to 55 in good health.

This clone came up a few times. The CDR3 DNA reads as TGCAGCGTTGGCGGAGCAACTAATGAAAAACTGTTTTTT. Amino acid sequence: CSVGGATNEKLFF. V is TRBV29-1 and J is TRBJ1-4, with D hard to call. This CDR3 is built from 13 residues. Trimming stripped 4 bases from V and 0 bases from J, with 6 bases between. Germline V gives CDR1 SQVTM, CDR2 ANQGSEA.

The chain carries TRBV7-2 and TRBJ1-5; D is unclear. Germline CDR1 is SGHTA and CDR2 is FQGNSA. The length of the CDR3 is 14 residues. V lost 5 bases and J lost 9, with 17 bases in between. CDR3 region: CASSPPLQSRPQHF. CDR3 DNA sequence: TGTGCCAGCAGCCCCCCCCTCCAGTCCCGGCCCCAGCATTTT.

The chain recombines TRBV7-2 with TRBJ2-3; D gene unclear. Germline loops: CDR1 SGHTA, CDR2 FQGNSA. V was clipped by 5 bases and J by 2 bases, with 20 bases between them. This CDR3 is built from 17 residues. The CDR3, as DNA: TGTGCCAGCAGCGCGACTCCCATCGAGGCTGCCACAGATACGCAGTATTTT. Its translation is CASSATPIEAATDTQYF.

The V gene is TRBV19, the J gene TRBJ2-7, with D tentatively TRBD1 (5 bases). Germline V gene data show CDR1 as LNHDA and CDR2 as SQIVND (reference sequence). The CDR3 length is 15 residues. V lost 1 base, J lost 2 bases, and 12 bases lay in between. CDR3 in DNA: TGTGCCAGTAGTATAGGTGTTACAGGAGCCTACGAGCAGTACTTC. Its translation: CASSIGVTGAYEQYF.

This clone appeared once. The chain carries TRBV9 and TRBJ2-7, with 9 bases aligning to TRBD2. From germline, CDR1 is SGDLS and CDR2 YYNGEE. V was clipped by 0 bases and J by 2 bases; unmatched bases: 3. The CDR3 covers 15 residues. CDR3 protein: CASSVAASGTYEQYF. The CDR3, as DNA: TGTGCCAGCAGCGTAGCGGCTAGCGGGACCTACGAGCAGTACTTC.

The CDR3 sequence: CASSHSGTAQETQYF. In DNA form, the CDR3 reads TGTGCCAGCAGCCACTCCGGGACCGCTCAAGAGACCCAGTACTTC. The chain recombines TRBV4-2 with TRBJ2-5, with D possibly called TRBD1 or TRBD2 (5 bases each). The CDR3 length is 15 residues. V was trimmed by 3 bases and J by 2 bases, leaving 13 bases between them. In germline, CDR1 is LGHNA, CDR2 YNFKEQ.

The chain recombines TRBV19 with TRBJ1-2, with TRBD1 matching over 8 bases. From germline, CDR1 is LNHDA and CDR2 SQIVND (reference sequence). V lost 1 base, J lost 4 bases, and 5 bases stayed unmatched. The CDR3 totals 15 residues. CDR3 DNA sequence: TGTGCCAGTAGTATAGTCCAGGGGGCTGGCTATGGCTACACCTTC. Amino acid sequence: CASSIVQGAGYGYTF. Full variable domain (remainder filled in from reference TRBV19 and TRBJ1-2): DGGITQSPKYLFRKEGQNVTLSCEQNLNHDAMYWYRQDPGQGLRLIYYSQIVNDFQKGDIAEGYSVSREKKESFPLTVTSAQKNPTAFYLCASSIVQGAGYGYTFGSGTRLTVV.

This clone appeared a single time. The V and J genes are TRBV18 and TRBJ1-1, with D perhaps matching TRBD1 (6 bases). CDR1 KGHSH and CDR2 LQKENI come from the germline V gene. V lost 0 bases, J lost 4 bases, and 15 bases lay in between. CDR3 size: 16 residues. Written as DNA, the CDR3 is TGTGCCAGCTCACCACCGAACACCAGGGGAAGCACTGAAGCTTTCTTT. Protein product: CASSPPNTRGSTEAFF. The whole variable domain, filled in from reference TRBV18 and TRBJ1-1, reads NAGVMQNPRHLVRRRGQEARLRCSPMKGHSHVYWYRQLPEEGLKFMVYLQKENIIDESGMPKERFSAEFPKEGPSILRIQQVVRGDSAAYFCASSPPNTRGSTEAFFGQGTRLTVV.

The genes are TRBV6-5 and TRBJ1-4; D perhaps matches TRBD1 (5 bases). Germline values: CDR1 MNHEY, CDR2 SVGAGI. CDR3 size: 13 residues. V lost 6 bases and J lost 8, with 13 bases in between. CDR3 residues: CASSSGSGEKLFF. As DNA, the CDR3 is TGTGCCAGCAGCTCAGGGTCTGGGGAAAAACTGTTTTTT.

J is TRBJ2-7 and V is TRBV19, with D possibly matching TRBD1 (6 bases). The CDR3 is 15 residues long. Trimming took off 6 bases at V and 3 bases at J, with 18 bases between the two ends. Germline CDR1 LNHDA, CDR2 SQIVND (reference sequence). The CDR3 sequence is CASRIRDKGLYEQYF. The CDR3 nucleotides are TGTGCCAGTAGGATCCGGGACAAGGGGCTCTACGAGCAGTACTTC.

This clone was seen once. The V and J genes are TRBV3-1 (or the pseudogene TRBV3-2) and TRBJ2-7; D is perhaps TRBD1 (6 bases). Germline V gene data show CDR1 as LGHDT and CDR2 as YNNKEL (reference sequence). The V end lost 4 bases, the J end lost 13 bases, and 29 bases lay between the germline ends. The CDR3 covers 16 residues. CDR3 in DNA: TGTGCCAGCAGCCCACATCTCCTAGAACAGGGTATAAAGGCTTACTTC. Its translation: CASSPHLLEQGIKAYF.

This chain uses TRBV13 with TRBJ2-2; TRBD2 matches 9 bases. Per germline, CDR1 PRHDT and CDR2 FYEKMQ (reference sequence). J lost 3 bases, V lost 0 bases, and 5 bases had no gene match. The CDR3 spans 17 residues. CDR3 residues: CASSLGTSGFHTGELFF. The CDR3 bases are TGTGCCAGCAGCTTAGGGACTAGCGGTTTTCACACCGGGGAGCTGTTTTTT.

This sequence joins TRBV6-5 and TRBJ1-5; 7 bases map to TRBD1. The CDR3 is made up of 14 amino acids. V was pared by 6 bases and J by 3 bases, with 5 bases of the junction left unmatched. Germline assignment: CDR1 MNHEY and CDR2 SVGAGI. The CDR3: CASSPTGINQPQHF. The CDR3, as DNA: TGTGCCAGCAGCCCGACAGGGATCAATCAGCCCCAGCATTTT.

The rearrangement links TRBV15 to TRBJ1-3, with D possibly TRBD1 on 6 matching bases. Germline loops: CDR1 LNHNV, CDR2 YYDKDF (reference sequence). V dropped 1 base and J dropped 3 bases, with 10 bases sitting between them. The length of the CDR3 is 15 residues. CDR3 in amino acids: CATSRATGSGNTIYF. In DNA, the CDR3 is TGTGCCACCAGCAGAGCAACAGGGAGTGGAAACACCATATATTTT.

This clone was seen just once. This chain uses TRBV13 with TRBJ2-3, with D perhaps matching TRBD1 or TRBD2 (5 bases each). Germline V CDR1 and CDR2: PRHDT, FYEKMQ (reference sequence). V was cut by 6 bases and J by 6 bases, with 13 bases left in between. This CDR3 spans 13 amino acids. The CDR3 DNA follows: TGTGCCAGCAGACGGGGCCGGCTTGATACGCAGTATTTT. Translation: CASRRGRLDTQYF.

The chain carries TRBV2 and TRBJ2-2, with TRBD1 matching 9 bases. J was trimmed by 5 bases and V by 4 bases; bases with no gene match: 8. This CDR3 is 16 amino acids long. Germline assignment: CDR1 SNHLY and CDR2 FYNNEI. Here the CDR3 DNA reads TGTGCCAGCAGTGGACCGGGACAGGGTGGGACCGGGGAGCTGTTTTTT. Translation gives CASSGPGQGGTGELFF.

This clone was recorded only once. V and J are TRBV29-1 and TRBJ2-7; D gene uncertain. V shed 2 bases and J shed 2 bases, with 4 bases lying between them. The CDR3 has 11 residues. The germline CDR1 and CDR2 sequences are SQVTM and ANQGSEA. The CDR3 here is CSVESPYEQYF. The CDR3 DNA sequence: TGCAGCGTTGAATCTCCCTACGAGCAGTACTTC.

The table lists this clone with a few counts. CDR3 loop: CASSYTSAGELFF. For the CDR3, the DNA is TGTGCCAGCAGTTACACTAGCGCCGGGGAGCTGTTTTTT. V usage is TRBV6-5 and J usage is TRBJ2-2; 7 nucleotides align to TRBD2. This CDR3 is built from 13 residues. CDR1 is MNHEY, CDR2 SVGAGI, per germline. With V trimmed by 2 bases and J by 6 bases, 0 bases remained unmatched.

This clone has a handful of counts. V usage is TRBV11-3 and J usage is TRBJ2-1, with D perhaps TRBD2 (5 bases). This CDR3 has 20 amino acids. Germline loops: CDR1 SGHNT, CDR2 YENEEA. Trimming took off 1 base at V and 4 bases at J, with 26 bases between the two ends. The CDR3, as DNA: TGTGCCAGCAGCTTAGGCCCCGGACTTGTTAGGACTTTCCAATACAATGAGCAGTTCTTC. Its protein is CASSLGPGLVRTFQYNEQFF.

This chain links TRBV7-2 with TRBJ1-5, with D possibly being TRBD1 (6 bases). Trimming cost V 0 bases and J 1 base, with 10 bases left between them. In germline, CDR1 is SGHTA, CDR2 FQGNSA. The CDR3 totals 16 residues. Here the CDR3 DNA reads TGTGCCAGCAGCTTAGCCGGAGGGGGGAGCAATCAGCCCCAGCATTTT. Translated: CASSLAGGGSNQPQHF.

In its sample, this clone was seen once. This chain connects TRBV30 to TRBJ1-6; 8 bases are a match to TRBD1. V was pared by 1 base and J by 10 bases, with 6 bases of the junction left unmatched. The CDR3 is 14 residues long. Germline CDR1 reads GTSNPN; CDR2 reads SVGIG (reference sequence). In DNA, the CDR3 is TGTGCCTGGAGTGCTGGACAGGGAGTCTCACCCCTCCACTTT. Translated, it gives CAWSAGQGVSPLHF.

The chain carries TRBV7-3 and TRBJ1-6; D not resolved. V was shortened by 3 bases and J by 7 bases, with 7 bases between the two germline ends. The germline gives CDR1 SGHTA, CDR2 FQGTGA. The CDR3 contains 13 residues. CDR3 bases: TGTGCCAGCAGCTTGAGCAGGAATTCACCCCTCCACTTT. Translation: CASSLSRNSPLHF.

This clone was recorded once. V is TRBV24-1 and J is TRBJ1-5; the match to TRBD1 covers 7 bases. This CDR3 region has 14 residues. V lost 8 bases and J lost 0; bases outside the gene matches: 3. The germline V gene encodes CDR1 KGHDR and CDR2 SFDVKD. The CDR3 region is CATKDRSSNQPQHF. The CDR3 DNA is TGTGCCACCAAGGACAGGTCTAGCAATCAGCCCCAGCATTTT.

This clone turned up a few times. The chain joins TRBV27 to TRBJ1-4; D uncertain. CDR3 size: 13 residues. The germline CDR1 and CDR2 sequences are MNHEY and SMNVEV (reference sequence). The V and J ends lost 5 bases and 3 bases respectively, with 7 bases between them. The CDR3 DNA reads as TGTGCCAGCAGTAGGCGGTCTAATGAAAAACTGTTTTTT. This encodes CASSRRSNEKLFF.

The chain employs TRBV7-2 and TRBJ2-1; 11 bases agree with TRBD2. V lost 6 bases, J lost 9 bases, and 7 bases stayed unmatched. The CDR3 spans 14 residues. The germline CDR1 and CDR2 sequences are SGHTA and FQGNSA. For the CDR3, the DNA is TGTGCCAGCAGGAATAGCGGGGGGGCCGTTGAGCAGTTCTTC. It encodes CASRNSGGAVEQFF.